This T cell receptor (beta chain) appears in the sequencing data of a study of shared clonotypes between healthy human individuals. Naive-designated CD8 cells lacked CD45RO, were positively enriched for CCR7, and omitted terminally differentiated effector memory CD45RA+ cells. With regard to this clone: Its antigen is unknown. Distinct nucleotide sequences in the sample also encode this CDR3.

The repertoire was sequenced with immunoSEQ multiplex PCR; TCRdb's copy has only in-frame clones and lacks some. The sample has 1.5 million to 2.5 million clones, approximately 94% seen once. Study findings and constraints: Against clonotypes common to all four donors, non-shared ones had lower generation probabilities.

Trimming cost V 6 bases and J 0 bases, with 5 bases left between them. Per the germline V gene, CDR1 is MDHEN and CDR2 is SYDVKM. CDR3 size: 12 residues. The clonotype was recovered from a man younger than 30 in good health. The sample consisted of naive CD8+ T cells sorted from blood. The chain has TRBV28 and TRBJ1-1; D is uncertain. CDR3 sequence: CASRAMNTEAFF. The CDR3 DNA follows: TGTGCCAGCAGAGCAATGAACACTGAAGCTTTCTTT.